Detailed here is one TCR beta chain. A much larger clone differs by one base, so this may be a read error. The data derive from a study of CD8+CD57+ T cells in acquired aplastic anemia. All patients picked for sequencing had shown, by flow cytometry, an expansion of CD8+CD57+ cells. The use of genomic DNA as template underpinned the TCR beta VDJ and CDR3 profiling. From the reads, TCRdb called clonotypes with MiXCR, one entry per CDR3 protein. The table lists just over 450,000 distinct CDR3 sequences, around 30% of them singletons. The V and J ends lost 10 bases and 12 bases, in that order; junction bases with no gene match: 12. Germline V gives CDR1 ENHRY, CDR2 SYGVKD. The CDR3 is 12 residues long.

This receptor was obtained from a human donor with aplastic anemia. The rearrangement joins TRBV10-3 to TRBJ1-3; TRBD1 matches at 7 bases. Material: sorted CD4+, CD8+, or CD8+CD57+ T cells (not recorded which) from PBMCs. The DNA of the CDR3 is TGTGCCAGCATCCGACAGGGTAGCATCATATATTTT. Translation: CASIRQGSIIYF.